The rows below give T cell receptor beta chains drawn from one sample of a study of TIL therapy for anti-PD-1-resistant metastatic lung cancer. Sequenced by immunoSEQ multiplex PCR; TCRdb stores in-frame clones only, minus some. The table lists just over 45,000 clones, around 80% of them singletons. Sample: blood, taken at baseline. The receptors were gathered from a man aged 70 or older with non-small cell lung cancer. Each CDR3 is given without its conserved first and last residue. The size field is filled for only some rows; it gives once, few, many or a size class.

clone size	CDR3 length	V gene	J gene	CDR3 protein
NA	10	TRBV19	TRBJ1-2	ASSRDSYGYT
NA	12	TRBV27	TRBJ2-3	ASSFKGITDTQY
NA	13	TRBV28	TRBJ2-3	ASSLFPGLTDTQY
NA	15	TRBV4-3	TRBJ2-2	ASSDGTSFPNTGELF
NA	12	TRBV4-1	TRBJ2-7	ASSQDGSNYEQY
NA	13	TRBV7-2	TRBJ2-7	ASSAQSGSLHEQY
NA	12	TRBV7-9	TRBJ1-6	ASRAGTDNSPLH
NA	11	TRBV28	TRBJ2-7	ASRTPGRYEQY
few	11	TRBV10-1	TRBJ2-7	ASSEIVGGEQY
NA	11	TRBV29-1	TRBJ1-2	SVDRQGEYGYT
few	16	TRBV7-7	TRBJ2-5	ASSSGLAGGLRQETQY
NA	17	TRBV21-1	TRBJ2-2	ASSQTSAGPFANTGELF
NA	11	TRBV2	TRBJ2-2	ASRASYTGELF
NA	13	TRBV5-4	TRBJ2-7	ASTTTGQGSWGQY
once	12	TRBV6-5	TRBJ1-1	ASSRQGGNTEAF
NA	14	TRBV7-9	TRBJ2-7	ASSSHSRELSYEQY
NA	13	TRBV5-1	TRBJ1-1	ASSLRKGLNTEAF
NA	15	TRBV28	TRBJ1-1	ASSSTLRGLMNTEAF
NA	13	TRBV7-6	TRBJ2-1	ASSPSGAHYNEQF
NA	13	TRBV28	TRBJ1-1	ASSSRGRGPTEAF
NA	9	TRBV20-1	TRBJ2-1	SADSYNEQF
once	13	TRBV5-1	TRBJ2-5	ASSLRTGFPETQY
NA	12	TRBV5-4	TRBJ2-7	ASSLEPGSYEQY
NA	14	TRBV25-1	TRBJ2-2	ASSKRTGSNTGELF
NA	12	TRBV7-3	TRBJ2-7	ASSSGLGSAEQY
NA	15	TRBV30	TRBJ1-5	AWSSGTGEGSNQPQH
NA	11	TRBV29-1	TRBJ2-3	SVGLAGEVTQY
NA	15	TRBV28	TRBJ2-5	ASSLSTGGEGKETQY
NA	13	TRBV10-3	TRBJ1-5	AISGSDRGGQPQH
NA	12	TRBV27	TRBJ2-7	ASSFWSSGYEQY
NA	9	TRBV30	TRBJ2-1	AWSVDNEQF
few	11	TRBV29-1	TRBJ1-4	STCMGPNEKLF
NA	12	TRBV5-1	TRBJ2-3	ASSIEQGTDTQY
NA	15	TRBV7-3	TRBJ1-5	ASSPKDGRLRNQPQH
few	12	TRBV15	TRBJ2-3	ATSAGFGTDTQY
NA	17	TRBV28	TRBJ1-2	ASSLIPGSKANPNYGYT
NA	13	TRBV7-9	TRBJ2-1	ASSLALTSGNEQF
NA	12	TRBV6-5	TRBJ2-7	ASRAPTGSYEQY
NA	12	TRBV15	TRBJ2-3	ATSIEKKADTQY
few	13	TRBV19	TRBJ1-5	ASIMQGDFNQPQH
NA	11	TRBV6-6	TRBJ2-5	ASSSYRGETQY
NA	13	TRBV29-1	TRBJ2-7	SVEEGAGGSYEQY
NA	14	TRBV5-1	TRBJ2-5	ASSLGGTMLQETQY
once	14	TRBV10-3	TRBJ2-7	AISERHGASGTEQY
NA	15	TRBV7-9	TRBJ2-3	AGLTGGAGGAPDTQY
few	13	TRBV28	TRBJ1-2	ASSFRSGSYYGYT
NA	12	TRBV7-8	TRBJ2-7	ASSTRTTPHEQY
NA	13	TRBV5-1	NA	ASSLEPGQGYEQY
NA	9	TRBV20-1	TRBJ2-3	SAPIMDTQY
few	9	TRBV28	TRBJ2-7	ASSERYEQY
once	10	TRBV7-2	TRBJ2-1	ASSLGLAGQF
NA	13	TRBV7-8	TRBJ1-5	ASRGGEGKVQPQH
NA	16	TRBV10-2	TRBJ2-3	ASGLSLGLASMTDTQY